This TCR beta chain emerged from a study of cytomegalovirus exposure and HLA in healthy donors. Whole-study results and caveats: Being productive about 87% or about 30% of the time was typical of most TCR beta V segments in an earlier analysis. A missense DCLRE1C variant was associated with V- and J-gene trimming of TCR beta chains in a later analysis, and an independent cohort replicated the association. Analyses of presence/absence relied on an assumption of roughly uniform sequencing depth across donors. Later analysis identified several of the most significant clusters that appeared linked to common viral pathogens.

Both 60 Vbeta primers and 13 Jbeta primers went into the PCR. The assay was immunoSEQ multiplex PCR, and TCRdb's table has in-frame clones only and misses some. The sample contains about 180,000 clones, 75% of which appear only once. Details on this clone: Its antigen is currently unknown.

CDR1 and CDR2 from the germline V gene are MDHEN and SYDVKM. Trimming removed 6 bases at V and 2 bases at J, with 14 bases between. The CDR3 is 14 residues long. The source material was PBMCs. This receptor was obtained from a female donor in good health and CMV-seronegative. The chain recombines TRBV28 with TRBJ2-7; tentative D call: TRBD2 (6 bases). In DNA form, the CDR3 reads TGTGCCAGCAGGTCGGGACTCGCCGCCTACGAGCAGTACTTC. Protein: CASRSGLAAYEQYF.